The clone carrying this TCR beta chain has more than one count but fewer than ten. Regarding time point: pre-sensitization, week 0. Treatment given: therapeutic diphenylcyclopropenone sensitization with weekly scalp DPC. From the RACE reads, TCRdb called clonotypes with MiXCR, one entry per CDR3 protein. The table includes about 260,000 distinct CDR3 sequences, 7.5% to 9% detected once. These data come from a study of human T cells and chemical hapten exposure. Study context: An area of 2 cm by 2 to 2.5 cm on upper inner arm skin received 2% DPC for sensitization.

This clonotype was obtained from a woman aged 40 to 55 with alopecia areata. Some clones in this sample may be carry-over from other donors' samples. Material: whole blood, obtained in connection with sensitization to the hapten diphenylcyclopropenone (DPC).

CDR3 sequence reads: CAIKRDTNTGELFF. DNA for the CDR3: TGTGCCATCAAAAGGGACACAAACACCGGGGAGCTGTTTTTT. The chain carries TRBV10-3 and TRBJ2-2; weak D call: TRBD1 (6 bases). V lost 7 bases, J lost 2 bases, and 11 bases lay in between. Germline V lookup: CDR1 ENHRY, CDR2 SYGVKD. The CDR3 runs to 14 residues.